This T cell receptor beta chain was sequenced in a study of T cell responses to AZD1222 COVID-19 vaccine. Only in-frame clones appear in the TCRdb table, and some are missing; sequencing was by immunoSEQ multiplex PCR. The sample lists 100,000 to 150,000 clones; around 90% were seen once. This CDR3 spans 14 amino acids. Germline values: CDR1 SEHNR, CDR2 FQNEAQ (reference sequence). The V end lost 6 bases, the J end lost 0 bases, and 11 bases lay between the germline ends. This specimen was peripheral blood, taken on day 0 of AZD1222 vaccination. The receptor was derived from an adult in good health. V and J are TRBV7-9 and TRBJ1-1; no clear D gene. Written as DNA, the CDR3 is TGTGCCAGCAGGCCGGGTGGCGTGAACACTGAAGCTTTCTTT. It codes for CASRPGGVNTEAFF.